These 17 T cell receptor beta chains were sequenced from one sample in a study of shared clonotypes between healthy human individuals. Data came from immunoSEQ multiplex PCR; TCRdb stores just in-frame clones and leaves some out. Among 2 million to 3 million clones, roughly 93% were seen once, and the ten largest hold roughly 0.39%. The sequencing input was naive CD4+ T cells from PBMCs. Subset noted: CD45RA+ positively selected. The receptor set was obtained from a man between 18 and 29 years old in good health. Some clones in this sample may be carry-over from other donors' samples.

This clone was seen a single time. V is TRBV5-4 and J is TRBJ2-1; 7 positions match TRBD2. The CDR3 sequence is 15 residues long. The trim removed 4 bases at V and 2 bases at J, leaving 6 bases unmatched. Germline CDR1 reads SGHNT; CDR2 reads YYREEE (reference sequence). The CDR3 reads CASSQEAGPYNEQFF. The CDR3 DNA reads as TGTGCCAGCAGCCAGGAAGCGGGACCCTACAATGAGCAGTTCTTC. Variable domain in full (rest from reference TRBV5-4 and TRBJ2-1): ETGVTQSPTHLIKTRGQQVTLRCSSQSGHNTVSWYQQALGQGPQFIFQYYREEENGRGNFPPRFSGLQFPNYSSELNVNALELDDSALYLCASSQEAGPYNEQFFGPGTRLTVL.

The chain is built from TRBV6-6 and TRBJ2-7; D is perhaps TRBD1 (6 bases). The V end lost 0 bases, the J end lost 4 bases, and 13 bases lay between the germline ends. This CDR3 has 15 residues. Germline CDR1 is MNHNY and CDR2 is SVGAGI (reference sequence). The CDR3 reads CASSYSGEGDYEQYF. The CDR3 DNA follows: TGTGCCAGCAGTTACTCAGGCGAGGGGGATTACGAGCAGTACTTC.

The chain employs TRBV7-2 and TRBJ2-7, with D hard to call. Germline V gives CDR1 SGHTA, CDR2 FQGNSA. The CDR3 has 16 residues. Between the trimmed V and J ends, which lost 3 bases and 2 bases, there was a span of 17 bases. The CDR3 loop reads CASSLTGVYTTYEQYF. CDR3 nucleotides: TGTGCCAGCAGCTTGACTGGGGTATATACCACCTACGAGCAGTACTTC.

The rearrangement uses TRBV27 and TRBJ1-2; D is perhaps TRBD1 (5 bases). This CDR3 has 14 residues. The V end lost 5 bases, the J end lost 4 bases, and 14 bases lay between the germline ends. The germline gives CDR1 MNHEY, CDR2 SMNVEV (reference sequence). The CDR3: CASSPYRTIYGYTF. The CDR3 nucleotides read TGTGCCAGCAGTCCATACAGGACTATCTATGGCTACACCTTC.

The chain links TRBV28 to TRBJ2-7, with 12 bases matching TRBD2. Germline V gene sequence: CDR1 MDHEN, CDR2 SYDVKM. V lost 5 bases to trimming and J lost 3 bases; unmatched junction nucleotides: 11. The length of the CDR3 is 17 residues. The CDR3 is CASSESGTSGPNYEQYF. The CDR3 nucleotides are TGTGCCAGCAGTGAATCCGGGACTAGCGGGCCGAACTACGAGCAGTACTTC.

V gene TRBV6-1 combines with J gene TRBJ1-1; no clear D. Germline loops: CDR1 MNHNS, CDR2 SASEGT. This CDR3 has 14 amino acids. V dropped 7 bases and J dropped 3 bases, with 15 bases sitting between them. CDR3 DNA: TGTGCCAGCACCTCGGACGGAGTTTACACTGAAGCTTTCTTT. As protein: CASTSDGVYTEAFF.

This chain connects TRBV4-2 to TRBJ2-6, with D uncertain. The CDR3 runs to 21 residues. From germline, CDR1 is LGHNA and CDR2 YNFKEQ. V gave up 0 bases and J gave up 0 bases, with 21 bases separating them. CDR3 in DNA: TGTGCCAGCAGCCAAGATGAGTTTTTAGGAAATCGCCTCTCTGGGGCCAACGTCCTGACTTTC. Translated: CASSQDEFLGNRLSGANVLTF.

The CDR3: CASQSRILWPQHF. CDR3 nucleotide sequence: TGTGCCAGTCAGTCTCGGATTTTGTGGCCCCAGCATTTT. The rearrangement uses TRBV2 and TRBJ1-5; D is undetermined. Germline CDR1 reads SNHLY; CDR2 reads FYNNEI. The V and J ends lost 9 bases and 9 bases respectively, with 18 bases between them. This CDR3 spans 13 amino acids.

The chain employs TRBV28 and TRBJ2-3; 8 nucleotides agree with TRBD2. Germline assignment: CDR1 MDHEN and CDR2 SYDVKM. With V trimmed by 4 bases and J by 1 base, 7 bases remained unmatched. This CDR3 is 16 amino acids long. In DNA form, the CDR3 reads TGTGCCAGCAGTTCCTTAGCGGGACCCGGCACAGATACGCAGTATTTT. It encodes CASSSLAGPGTDTQYF.

In its sample, this clone was seen once. Other DNA sequences in this sample translate to the same CDR3. The rearrangement links TRBV28 to TRBJ2-7; 11 positions match TRBD1. The V segment lost 3 bases and the J segment 5 bases; nucleotides outside the gene matches: 6. The germline gives CDR1 MDHEN, CDR2 SYDVKM. This CDR3 comprises 15 residues. The CDR3 reads CASSFPGQGAHEQYF. CDR3 coding DNA: TGTGCCAGCAGTTTCCCCGGACAGGGGGCGCACGAGCAGTACTTC. The variable domain in full, completed from reference TRBV28 and TRBJ2-7, reads DVKVTQSSRYLVKRTGEKVFLECVQDMDHENMFWYRQDPGLGLRLIYFSYDVKMKEKGDIPEGYSVSREKKERFSLILESASTNQTSMYLCASSFPGQGAHEQYFGPGTRLTVT.

In its sample, this clone was seen once. The chain links TRBV6-5 to TRBJ2-3; no clear D. Germline V gene lookup returns CDR1 MNHEY and CDR2 SVGAGI. Trimming stripped 11 bases from V and 0 bases from J, with 12 bases between. The length of the CDR3 is 13 residues. CDR3 sequence (DNA): TGTGCCGCTTCCCGAGTTAGCACAGATACGCAGTATTTT. Residues: CAASRVSTDTQYF.

This chain connects TRBV11-2 to TRBJ2-3; no clear D gene. CDR3 length: 13 residues. V gave up 5 bases and J gave up 4 bases, with 10 bases separating them. Germline V gene data show CDR1 as SGHAT and CDR2 as FQNNGV. CDR3 protein: CASSNPGPDTQYF. The CDR3 DNA follows: TGTGCCAGCAGCAACCCCGGTCCAGATACGCAGTATTTT. The entire variable domain, with the rest obtained from reference TRBV11-2 and TRBJ2-3, is as follows: EAGVAQSPRYKIIEKRQSVAFWCNPISGHATLYWYQQILGQGPKLLIQFQNNGVVDDSQLPKDRFSAERLKGVDSTLKIQPAKLEDSAVYLCASSNPGPDTQYFGPGTRLTVL.

The V call is TRBV7-8, the J call TRBJ2-5; the D is unclear. This CDR3 region has 13 residues. Germline CDR1 and CDR2: SGHVS and FQNEAQ. V dropped 6 bases and J dropped 1 base, with 9 bases sitting between them. The CDR3 DNA follows: TGTGCCAGCAGGTGGGGTACCCAAGAGACCCAGTACTTC. The encoded protein is CASRWGTQETQYF.

This chain joins TRBV7-9 and TRBJ1-2; D remains unclear. Germline V lookup: CDR1 SEHNR, CDR2 FQNEAQ (reference sequence). V lost 5 bases, J lost 5 bases, and 15 bases lay in between. This CDR3 comprises 14 residues. For the CDR3, the DNA is TGTGCCAGCAGCGGTTTCCGCCCTCCGTATGGCTACACCTTC. Encoded protein: CASSGFRPPYGYTF. Full variable domain (missing parts from reference TRBV7-9 and TRBJ1-2): DTGVSQNPRHKITKRGQNVTFRCDPISEHNRLYWYRQTLGQGPEFLTYFQNEAQLEKSRLLSDRFSAERPKGSFSTLEIQRTEQGDSAMYLCASSGFRPPYGYTFGSGTRLTVV.

This chain links TRBV6-1 with TRBJ1-5, with 7 bases fitting TRBD1. The CDR3 runs to 14 residues. V was pared by 3 bases and J by 6 bases, with 5 bases of the junction left unmatched. Germline-derived CDR1 and CDR2 are MNHNS and SASEGT. The CDR3, as DNA: TGTGCCAGCAGTGATGGACAGGTGGGTCAGCCCCAGCATTTT. Its protein is CASSDGQVGQPQHF.

As for this clone: The same CDR3 also results from other DNA sequences found in this sample. The rearrangement joins TRBV5-1 to TRBJ1-3, with a tentative D call TRBD1 (6 bases). CDR1 is SGHRS and CDR2 is YFSETQ in the germline V gene. The V end was cut by 0 bases, the J end by 0 bases, with 7 bases between. This CDR3 spans 15 amino acids. CDR3 residues: CASSLGGLSGNTIYF. CDR3 nucleotide sequence: TGCGCCAGCAGCTTGGGGGGGCTCTCTGGAAACACCATATATTTT.

This clone has just one count. V is TRBV5-1 and J is TRBJ2-2; 12 bases are a match to TRBD1. In germline, CDR1 is SGHRS, CDR2 YFSETQ. This CDR3 is 16 amino acids long. V was pared by 5 bases and J by 5 bases, with 7 bases of the junction left unmatched. The DNA of the CDR3 is TGCGCCAGCAGACCTAGGGACAGGGGGCCGACCGGGGAGCTGTTTTTT. This codes for CASRPRDRGPTGELFF.